This T cell receptor beta chain emerged from a study of shared clonotypes between healthy human individuals. Overall study findings and caveats: The researchers took only blood, and tissue repertoires probably look different.

At the deep level, the assay was run. Data came from immunoSEQ multiplex PCR; TCRdb stores just in-frame clones and leaves some out. Counted here are more than 2 million clones, around 95% occurring once; the ten biggest clones make up around 0.13%. From germline, CDR1 is SGHTA and CDR2 FQGNSA. Trimming left V 1 base short and J 2 bases short, with 9 bases between. The CDR3 runs 15 residues. This clone was detected only once. Antigen unknown. This sample also contains other DNA sequences that code for the same CDR3. The specimen was naive CD4+ T cells sorted from blood. Subset noted: CD45RA+ positively selected. The chain recombines TRBV7-2 with TRBJ1-5, with a weak D call TRBD1 (6 bases). The TCR was taken from a man between 18 and 35 years old in good health. The CDR3 spells CASSLGGAGNQPQHF. CDR3 coding DNA: TGTGCCAGCAGCTTAGGGGGGGCCGGCAATCAGCCCCAGCATTTT.